The next 22 T cell receptor beta chains were all read from a single sample in a study of technical replicates of blood from a few donors. This table comes from immunoSEQ multiplex PCR, and its TCRdb copy is limited to in-frame clones, with some not included. The sample lists about 80,000 clones; roughly 98% were seen once. Sequenced: T cells isolated from PBMCs. The receptors originated from a human donor in good health.

The chain couples TRBV13 to TRBJ2-2; the D is unclear. The V end lost 8 bases, the J end lost 5 bases, and 6 bases lay between the germline ends. This CDR3 region has 11 residues. Germline V gives CDR1 PRHDT, CDR2 FYEKMQ (reference sequence). CDR3 residues: CASARTGELFF. The CDR3 nucleotides read TGTGCCAGCGCTCGGACCGGGGAGCTGTTTTTT.

This chain joins TRBV30 and TRBJ1-2; 10 bases match TRBD1. Germline CDR1 reads GTSNPN; CDR2 reads SVGIG (reference sequence). The CDR3 has 11 residues. J lost 6 bases, V lost 7 bases, and 2 bases had no gene match. The DNA for the CDR3 is TGTGCCTTCGGGACAGGGGATGGCTACACCTTC. It yields the protein CAFGTGDGYTF.

This chain uses TRBV4-1 with TRBJ1-2, with 7 bases matching TRBD1. This CDR3 has 17 amino acids. Germline trimming cut 3 bases from V and 0 bases from J; bases unmatched to any gene: 10. CDR1 MGHRA and CDR2 YSYEKL come from the germline V gene. Here the CDR3 DNA reads TGCGCCAGCAGCCAGACGGGAACAGGGGCGCCTAACTATGGCTACACCTTC. Translation: CASSQTGTGAPNYGYTF.

The chain uses TRBV19 and TRBJ1-2, with D unresolved. CDR1 is LNHDA, CDR2 SQIVND, per germline (reference sequence). The CDR3 has 15 amino acids. V shed 3 bases and J shed 5 bases, with 16 bases lying between them. In nucleotides, the CDR3 is TGTGCCAGTAGTATGGGCCGTCAGATCCTTTATGGCTACACCTTC. Protein: CASSMGRQILYGYTF. Variable domain in full (rest from reference TRBV19 and TRBJ1-2): DGGITQSPKYLFRKEGQNVTLSCEQNLNHDAMYWYRQDPGQGLRLIYYSQIVNDFQKGDIAEGYSVSREKKESFPLTVTSAQKNPTAFYLCASSMGRQILYGYTFGSGTRLTVV.

The chain joins TRBV5-4 to TRBJ2-5; unclear D gene. CDR1 SGHNT and CDR2 YYREEE come from the germline V gene (reference sequence). The CDR3 loop spans 14 amino acids. The V and J ends lost 0 bases and 4 bases respectively, with 10 bases between them. The CDR3 is CASSLEAKPETQYF. The CDR3 bases are TGTGCCAGCAGCTTGGAAGCCAAACCAGAGACCCAGTACTTC.

V is TRBV7-9 and J is TRBJ2-5; 7 bases align to TRBD1. V lost 3 bases, J lost 7 bases, and 11 bases stayed unmatched. Germline V gene data show CDR1 as SEHNR and CDR2 as FQNEAQ (reference sequence). The CDR3 is 15 residues long. CDR3 protein: CASSFPGQSFVTQYF. Here the CDR3 DNA reads TGTGCCAGCAGCTTCCCGGGACAGAGTTTCGTGACCCAGTACTTC.

V and J are TRBV7-9 and TRBJ2-3; 11 nucleotides align to TRBD1. After removal of 11 bases from V and 1 base from J, the junction contained 14 bases not matched to a gene. The CDR3 length is 17 residues. Germline V CDR1 and CDR2: SEHNR, FQNEAQ (reference sequence). The DNA for the CDR3 is TGTGCCTGGCTTGGACAGGGGGCTCGGTTCGGCACAGATACGCAGTATTTT. This codes for CAWLGQGARFGTDTQYF.

CDR3 sequence (DNA): TGTGCCAGCAGTTCCGAACACAACCCAACCTCTAGCACAGATACGCAGTATTTT. Translated: CASSSEHNPTSSTDTQYF. This chain connects TRBV27 to TRBJ2-3; D gene ambiguous. Between the trimmed V and J ends, which lost 4 bases and 0 bases, there was a span of 20 bases. CDR1 is MNHEY and CDR2 is SMNVEV in the germline V gene (reference sequence). The CDR3 totals 18 residues.

CDR3 sequence: CAISESAGGFNEQFF. As DNA, the CDR3 is TGTGCCATCAGTGAGAGTGCGGGGGGGTTCAATGAGCAGTTCTTC. V and J are TRBV10-3 and TRBJ2-1; TRBD2 agrees at 9 bases. This CDR3 is built from 15 residues. CDR1 is ENHRY, CDR2 SYGVKD, per germline. Germline trimming cut 2 bases from V and 6 bases from J; bases unmatched to any gene: 5.

The rearrangement links TRBV23-1 to TRBJ2-1, with 8 positions matching TRBD2. TRBV23-1 is flagged as an ORF with uncertain function. This CDR3 is built from 14 residues. Trimming took 11 bases from V and 8 from J; bases not matched to a gene: 14. CDR3 in DNA: TGCGCCGCGGGTGTCCAGCGGGAGAGATATGAGCAGTTCTTC. Its translation is CAAGVQRERYEQFF.

The CDR3 loop is CASSLRSSYEQYF. Here the CDR3 DNA reads TGTGCCAGCAGTCTACGTTCCTCCTACGAGCAGTACTTC. The rearrangement uses TRBV14 and TRBJ2-7; D gene ambiguous. Trimming took off 6 bases at V and 0 bases at J, with 9 bases between the two ends. Germline CDR1 and CDR2: SGHDN and FVKESK. The CDR3 has 13 residues.

V is TRBV23-1 and J is TRBJ2-7; TRBD1 matches 10 bases. TRBV23-1 is known as an ORF, though its function is uncertain. CDR3 length equals 15 residues. J was trimmed by 9 bases and V by 5 bases; bases with no gene match: 13. CDR3 sequence (DNA): TGCGCCAGCAGTTTATACCGGGACAGGGGCGTCTCGCAGTACTTC. It is translated as CASSLYRDRGVSQYF.

The table lists this clone with a count of one. The genes are TRBV18 and TRBJ1-1; no firm D call. This CDR3 spans 14 amino acids. Trimming took 6 bases from V and 2 from J, leaving 13 bases between them. Per the germline V gene, CDR1 is KGHSH and CDR2 is LQKENI. CDR3 region: CASSRSNGNTEAFF. In DNA, the CDR3 is TGTGCCAGCTCGCGGTCAAACGGAAACACTGAAGCTTTCTTT.

V usage is TRBV25-1 and J usage is TRBJ1-1; D gene ambiguous. The CDR3 is made up of 11 amino acids. CDR1 MGHDK and CDR2 SYGVNS come from the germline V gene. Trimming left V 6 bases short and J 8 bases short, with 10 bases between. In DNA, the CDR3 is TGTGCCAGCAGAATCGGTTACGAAGCTTTCTTT. Protein product: CASRIGYEAFF.

The chain recombines TRBV7-9 with TRBJ2-3; TRBD2 aligns across 7 bases. Germline V gene data show CDR1 as SEHNR and CDR2 as FQNEAQ (reference sequence). The ends lost 5 bases at V and 0 bases at J; junction bases unmatched: 11. There are 17 residues in the CDR3. The CDR3 protein is CASSAGDFRASTDTQYF. Here the CDR3 DNA reads TGTGCCAGCAGCGCGGGGGACTTTCGTGCTAGCACAGATACGCAGTATTTT. The complete variable domain, with remaining parts taken from reference TRBV7-9 and TRBJ2-3, reads DTGVSQNPRHKITKRGQNVTFRCDPISEHNRLYWYRQTLGQGPEFLTYFQNEAQLEKSRLLSDRFSAERPKGSFSTLEIQRTEQGDSAMYLCASSAGDFRASTDTQYFGPGTRLTVL.

The chain uses TRBV18 and TRBJ1-2, with TRBD1 matching 7 bases. V lost 1 base and J lost 1; bases outside the gene matches: 3. The CDR3 is made up of 15 amino acids. Looked up from germline, CDR1 is KGHSH and CDR2 is LQKENI. CDR3 in DNA: TGTGCCAGCTCACCACAGCCAGGGGGTAACTATGGCTACACCTTC. Translation: CASSPQPGGNYGYTF.

The CDR3 is CASSPLVSAAQETQYF. The CDR3 DNA is TGTGCCAGCAGCCCTCTAGTCTCGGCTGCCCAAGAGACCCAGTACTTC. The chain carries TRBV11-2 and TRBJ2-5; the D is unclear. Germline V CDR1 and CDR2: SGHAT, FQNNGV. CDR3 length: 16 amino acids. Trimming removed 5 bases from V and 1 base from J, with 17 bases in between.

The table lists this clone with a count of one. The chain has TRBV7-3 and TRBJ1-1; D gene unclear. CDR3 length: 13 residues. Germline V gene data show CDR1 as SGHTA and CDR2 as FQGTGA. V lost 0 bases and J 3 bases, leaving 5 bases between the germline ends. CDR3: CASSLTVDTEAFF. The CDR3 DNA reads as TGTGCCAGCAGCTTAACGGTAGACACTGAAGCTTTCTTT.

The chain carries TRBV5-1 and TRBJ2-1, with D possibly TRBD2 on 6 matching bases. CDR3 length: 14 amino acids. V lost 7 bases and J lost 4, with 15 bases in between. Germline CDR1 and CDR2: SGHRS and YFSETQ. CDR3 region: CASCPDYRYNEQFF. As DNA, the CDR3 is TGCGCCAGCTGCCCGGACTACCGATACAATGAGCAGTTCTTC.

The chain carries TRBV2 and TRBJ1-2; D unresolved. The CDR3 is 14 residues long. V lost 6 bases and J 5 bases, leaving 16 bases between the germline ends. From germline, CDR1 is SNHLY and CDR2 FYNNEI. DNA for the CDR3: TGTGCCAGCAGGCCTATCTTGACTCTATATGGCTACACCTTC. It encodes CASRPILTLYGYTF.

This chain joins TRBV5-1 and TRBJ2-7; no reliable D call. Germline assignment: CDR1 SGHRS and CDR2 YFSETQ. The CDR3 runs 13 residues. The ends were cut back, 4 bases at V and 7 bases at J, with 15 bases in the middle. CDR3 sequence reads: CASSPAELPEQYF. As DNA, the CDR3 is TGCGCCAGCAGCCCGGCGGAGCTACCGGAGCAGTACTTC.

V and J are TRBV12-5 and TRBJ2-2; TRBD1 is a possible D gene (5 bases). V lost 1 base and J 1 base, leaving 10 bases between the germline ends. Germline V gene sequence: CDR1 LGHNT, CDR2 FRNRAP. The CDR3 spans 16 residues. CDR3 residues: CASGLGPTGNTGELFF. The CDR3 DNA is TGTGCTAGTGGTTTGGGACCCACAGGGAACACCGGGGAGCTGTTTTTT.